Below, 25 T cell receptor beta chains from the same sample are listed, as sequenced in a study of blood T cell repertoires in COVID-19 (dated by TCRdb to the early 2020s). Libraries came from the immunoSEQ multiplex PCR assay. TCRdb stores this immuneACCESS table with in-frame sequences only. Part of the clones is absent; in the studies checked, under half of the shortfall reflects unresolved V genes, and no reason is known for the rest. Across this sample there are just over 150,000 clones, with roughly 90% seen only once. 6.5% to 8.5% of the sample is taken by the ten largest. Sequenced: PBMCs or T cells enriched from blood (not recorded which). The receptors stem from a woman between 50 and 59 years old who had recovered from COVID-19.

The rearrangement uses TRBV7-3 and TRBJ1-1, with 7 bases aligning to TRBD1. After removal of 0 bases from V and 0 bases from J, the junction contained 4 bases not matched to a gene. This CDR3 comprises 16 residues. The V gene's germline CDR1 is SGHTA and CDR2 FQGTGA. In nucleotides, the CDR3 is TGTGCCAGCAGCTTAACAGGGGGCCCATTGAACACTGAAGCTTTCTTT. It translates to CASSLTGGPLNTEAFF.

This chain joins TRBV7-3 and TRBJ1-6, with 7 bases lining up with TRBD1. The CDR3 runs 16 residues. Trimming took 4 bases from V and 6 from J; bases not matched to a gene: 9. CDR1 and CDR2 (germline): SGHTA, FQGTGA. The CDR3, as DNA: TGTGCCAGCAGCTATTCCAGGGGGTTGAGTAATTCACCCCTCCACTTT. Translation: CASSYSRGLSNSPLHF.

The chain couples TRBV5-6 to TRBJ2-5; 8 bases fit TRBD1. Germline values: CDR1 SGHDT, CDR2 YYEEEE. Germline trimming cut 2 bases from V and 2 bases from J; bases unmatched to any gene: 8. The CDR3 is 16 residues long. The DNA for the CDR3 is TGTGCCAGCAGCTTTCCGACAGGGGCGGTTCAAGAGACCCAGTACTTC. Amino acids: CASSFPTGAVQETQYF. The variable domain in full, completed from reference TRBV5-6 and TRBJ2-5, reads DAGVTQSPTHLIKTRGQQVTLRCSPKSGHDTVSWYQQALGQGPQFIFQYYEEEERQRGNFPDRFSGHQFPNYSSELNVNALLLGDSALYLCASSFPTGAVQETQYFGPGTRLLVL.

The rearrangement joins TRBV19 to TRBJ2-1; 10 nucleotides agree with TRBD2. This CDR3 is 16 amino acids long. The germline V gene has CDR1 LNHDA and CDR2 SQIVND (reference sequence). Trimming at V came to 3 bases and at J to 7 bases, leaving 9 bases not matched to a gene. This CDR3 reads CASSMNSGGKDNEQFF. The DNA of the CDR3 is TGTGCCAGTAGTATGAATAGCGGGGGGAAAGATAATGAGCAGTTCTTC.

The chain combines TRBV7-2 with TRBJ1-3; D gene uncertain. CDR3 length: 15 amino acids. Germline V gene sequence: CDR1 SGHTA, CDR2 FQGNSA. With 4 bases removed from V and 0 bases from J, the gap between germline ends came to 10 bases. The CDR3 DNA sequence: TGTGCCAGCAGCTCGCGGACTGTCTCTGGAAACACCATATATTTT. Protein: CASSSRTVSGNTIYF.

The CDR3 sequence: CASSLASGPTDTQYF. In DNA form, the CDR3 reads TGTGCCAGCAGCTTGGCTAGCGGGCCCACAGATACGCAGTATTTT. The chain recombines TRBV7-6 with TRBJ2-3, with 8 bases matching TRBD2. With V trimmed by 3 bases and J by 2 bases, 4 bases remained unmatched. The V gene's germline CDR1 is SGHVS and CDR2 FNYEAQ. The CDR3 sequence is 15 residues long.

This sequence joins TRBV7-9 and TRBJ2-7; no clear D gene. The germline CDR1 and CDR2 sequences are SEHNR and FQNEAQ (reference sequence). The CDR3 has 16 amino acids. V was pared by 4 bases and J by 6 bases, with 22 bases between. The CDR3 loop is CASSSPPPKPYGEQYF. The CDR3 region has the DNA TGTGCCAGCAGCTCCCCTCCACCAAAACCTTACGGCGAGCAGTACTTC.

The V and J genes are TRBV7-3 and TRBJ2-1; TRBD1 agrees at 10 bases. The trim removed 5 bases at V and 0 bases at J, leaving 4 bases unmatched. Germline-derived CDR1 and CDR2 are SGHTA and FQGTGA. CDR3 length: 16 residues. CDR3 nucleotide sequence: TGTGCCAGCAGCCGACAGGGGGCTTTCTCCTACAATGAGCAGTTCTTC. The encoded protein is CASSRQGAFSYNEQFF.

The chain joins TRBV10-1 to TRBJ2-5; D is perhaps TRBD1 (6 bases). Germline lookup yields CDR1 WNHNN and CDR2 SYGVQD (reference sequence). The CDR3 consists of 13 residues. Deletions cut 6 bases from V and 1 base from J, with 9 bases between. The CDR3 loop is CASRHRVQETQYF. The CDR3 DNA is TGCGCCAGCAGACACAGGGTCCAAGAGACCCAGTACTTC.

The DNA for the CDR3 is TGCGCCAGCAGCCAACTTTCCAGTAATCAGCCCCAGCATTTT. It is translated as CASSQLSSNQPQHF. The chain combines TRBV4-3 with TRBJ1-5; unclear D gene. Germline values: CDR1 LGHNA, CDR2 YSLEER. Trimming left V 2 bases short and J 4 bases short, with 9 bases between. The CDR3 spans 14 residues.

The chain has TRBV19 and TRBJ1-4; D remains unclear. V lost 4 bases to trimming and J lost 8 bases, with 14 bases between them. This CDR3 is built from 14 residues. Per the germline V gene, CDR1 is LNHDA and CDR2 is SQIVND (reference sequence). The CDR3 nucleotides are TGTGCCAGTAGTAAAGGATTCCCGGGGGAAAAACTGTTTTTT. Translated, it gives CASSKGFPGEKLFF.

This sequence joins TRBV27 and TRBJ1-5; 7 positions agree with TRBD1. The V segment lost 8 bases and the J segment 2 bases; nucleotides outside the gene matches: 9. The CDR3 is 15 amino acids. The V gene's germline CDR1 is MNHEY and CDR2 SMNVEV (reference sequence). The CDR3 is CASRQGIYGNQPQHF. The CDR3 nucleotides are TGTGCCAGCCGACAGGGTATCTATGGCAATCAGCCCCAGCATTTT.

The V call is TRBV6-2 or TRBV6-3, the J call TRBJ1-1; D gene uncertain. Germline CDR1 is MNHEY and CDR2 is SVGEGT. The CDR3 contains 16 residues. V lost 5 bases, J lost 1 base, and 17 bases lay in between. This chain's CDR3 is CASSRYLTDSNTEAFF. DNA for the CDR3: TGTGCCAGCAGTCGCTACCTGACGGACTCGAACACTGAAGCTTTCTTT.

The chain joins TRBV6-2 or TRBV6-3 to TRBJ1-2, with D possibly being TRBD1 (5 bases). Trimming took off 5 bases at V and 2 bases at J, with 18 bases between the two ends. Germline V gene sequence: CDR1 MNHEY, CDR2 SVGEGT. The length of the CDR3 is 16 residues. The CDR3 spells CASSPSDRIRNYGYTF. CDR3 nucleotides: TGTGCCAGCAGTCCGTCCGACAGAATCCGAAACTATGGCTACACCTTC.

The V gene is TRBV19, the J gene TRBJ2-6; no definite D call. The CDR3 has 18 amino acids. CDR1 is LNHDA, CDR2 SQIVND, per germline (reference sequence). V dropped 3 bases and J dropped 0 bases, with 15 bases sitting between them. The DNA for the CDR3 is TGTGCCAGTAGTATTGAAACAGCATTCCTCTCTGGGGCCAACGTCCTGACTTTC. Amino acid sequence: CASSIETAFLSGANVLTF.

The rearrangement uses TRBV27 and TRBJ2-3; 11 nucleotides match TRBD2. Germline lookup yields CDR1 MNHEY and CDR2 SMNVEV (reference sequence). Trimming at V came to 4 bases and at J to 7 bases, leaving 7 bases not matched to a gene. This CDR3 has 15 amino acids. The CDR3 spells CASSWIRTSGHTQYF. The DNA for the CDR3 is TGTGCCAGCAGTTGGATCAGGACTAGCGGGCATACGCAGTATTTT.

The chain joins TRBV10-3 to TRBJ1-2, with D tentatively TRBD1 (5 bases). The CDR3 sequence is 12 residues long. The germline V gene has CDR1 ENHRY and CDR2 SYGVKD. Trimming left V 2 bases short and J 8 bases short, with 9 bases between. The CDR3 spells CAISERTTGYTF. The CDR3 DNA is TGTGCCATCAGTGAGAGGACAACGGGCTACACCTTC.

This chain connects TRBV20-1 to TRBJ2-1, with a possible D match to TRBD2 (5 bases). CDR1 DFQATT and CDR2 SNEGSKA come from the germline V gene (reference sequence). V was clipped by 3 bases and J by 1 base, with 10 bases between them. This CDR3 comprises 14 residues. The CDR3 DNA follows: TGCAGTGCTAGTAGCCTAGCTTCCTACAATGAGCAGTTCTTC. This translates into CSASSLASYNEQFF.

In its sample, this clone was seen once. The V call is TRBV18, the J call TRBJ2-2, with 8 positions matching TRBD1. Germline assignment: CDR1 KGHSH and CDR2 LQKENI. The CDR3 is made up of 14 amino acids. With V trimmed by 6 bases and J by 3 bases, 3 bases remained unmatched. In nucleotides, the CDR3 is TGTGCCAGCTCCCTGGACAGGGACACCGGGGAGCTGTTTTTT. Its protein is CASSLDRDTGELFF.

The chain employs TRBV3-1 (or the pseudogene TRBV3-2) and TRBJ2-7, with TRBD1 identical over 9 bases. The J segment lost 2 bases and the V segment lost 6 bases, leaving 8 bases of the junction unmatched. Germline CDR1 and CDR2: LGHDT and YNNKEL (reference sequence). The CDR3 loop spans 15 amino acids. The CDR3 DNA follows: TGTGCCAGCAGGGGCGGGACAGGGAGTCCCTACGAGCAGTACTTC. It codes for CASRGGTGSPYEQYF.

The chain recombines TRBV7-3 with TRBJ2-3; possible D gene TRBD2, 6 bases. This CDR3 comprises 15 residues. The ends were cut back, 5 bases at V and 6 bases at J, with 18 bases in the middle. Germline CDR1 is SGHTA and CDR2 is FQGTGA. The CDR3 sequence is CASSRDSVTLDTQYF. The CDR3 DNA is TGTGCCAGCAGCCGGGACTCCGTTACCTTGGATACGCAGTATTTT.

J is TRBJ2-2 and V is TRBV6-5; 7 nucleotides line up with TRBD2. The CDR3 has 15 amino acids. V trimming: 6 bases; J trimming: 3 bases; junction bases outside the gene matches: 7. The V gene's germline CDR1 is MNHEY and CDR2 SVGAGI. The CDR3 is CASSGRAGYTGELFF. In nucleotides, the CDR3 is TGTGCCAGCAGCGGGAGAGCGGGATACACCGGGGAGCTGTTTTTT.

The chain employs TRBV27 and TRBJ1-2, with 8 bases that match TRBD1. The trim removed 3 bases at V and 4 bases at J, leaving 4 bases unmatched. Germline assignment: CDR1 MNHEY and CDR2 SMNVEV (reference sequence). The CDR3 extends over 14 amino acids. The CDR3 sequence: CASSLGTGVYGYTF. CDR3 nucleotides: TGTGCCAGCAGTTTGGGGACAGGAGTCTATGGCTACACCTTC.

This sequence joins TRBV11-2 and TRBJ2-2; 10 positions match TRBD2. The V gene's germline CDR1 is SGHAT and CDR2 FQNNGV. The CDR3 spans 18 residues. V was clipped by 2 bases and J by 4 bases; unmatched bases: 10. The DNA for the CDR3 is TGTGCCAGCAGCTTAATTCCAGCGGGGGGGCCGGTCACCGGGGAGCTGTTTTTT. Translated, it gives CASSLIPAGGPVTGELFF.

DNA for the CDR3: TGTGCCAGCAGCGTAGTGGTGGCAAGTGAGCAGTTCTTC. Translated: CASSVVVASEQFF. The chain employs TRBV9 and TRBJ2-1; no clear D gene. CDR1 is SGDLS, CDR2 YYNGEE, per germline. CDR3 size: 13 residues. The V gene lost 0 bases and the J gene lost 9 bases, with 10 bases spanning the gap.